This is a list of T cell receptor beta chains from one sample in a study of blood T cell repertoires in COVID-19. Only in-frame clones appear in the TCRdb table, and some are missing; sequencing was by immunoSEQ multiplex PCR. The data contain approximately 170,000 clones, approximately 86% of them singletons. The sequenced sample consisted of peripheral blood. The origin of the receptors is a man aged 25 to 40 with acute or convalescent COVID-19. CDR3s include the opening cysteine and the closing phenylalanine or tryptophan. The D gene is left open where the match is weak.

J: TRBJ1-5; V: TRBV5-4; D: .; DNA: TGTGCCAGCAGCACGAGCCCTAATCAGCCCCAGCATTTT; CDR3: CASSTSPNQPQHF
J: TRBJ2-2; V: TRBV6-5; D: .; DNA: TGTGCCAGCAGTTTTACAGGAAACACCGGGGAGCTGTTTTTT; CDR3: CASSFTGNTGELFF
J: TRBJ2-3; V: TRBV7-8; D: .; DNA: TGTGCCAGCAGCCGTGCGGGAGATACGCAGTATTTT; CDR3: CASSRAGDTQYF
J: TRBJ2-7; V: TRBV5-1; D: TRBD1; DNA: TGCGCCAGCAGCTGGAGGACAGGTTCACCCGAGCAGTACTTC; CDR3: CASSWRTGSPEQYF
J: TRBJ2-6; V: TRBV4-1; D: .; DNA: TGCGCCAGCAGCCAAGATTATTCGTCCTCTGGGGCCAACGTCCTGACTTTC; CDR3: CASSQDYSSSGANVLTF
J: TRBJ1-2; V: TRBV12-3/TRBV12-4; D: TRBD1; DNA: TGTGCCAGCAGGTCGACAGGGGACTATGGCTACACCTTC; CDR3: CASRSTGDYGYTF
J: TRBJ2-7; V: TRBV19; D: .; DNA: TGTGCCAGTAGTATACCCCAGGCCGAGCAGTACTTC; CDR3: CASSIPQAEQYF
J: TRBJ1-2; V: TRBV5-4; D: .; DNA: TGTGCCAGCAGCTTGGGATACAGGGAGGGCTATGGCTACACCTTC; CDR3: CASSLGYREGYGYTF
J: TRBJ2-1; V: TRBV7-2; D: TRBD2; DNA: TGTGCCAGCAGCTTAGTCGGGACTAGCGGGAGCGAGTTCTTC; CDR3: CASSLVGTSGSEFF
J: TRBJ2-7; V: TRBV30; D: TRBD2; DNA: TGTGCCTGGAGTGTGTGGCGGGAGACCACCTACGAGCAGTACTTC; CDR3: CAWSVWRETTYEQYF
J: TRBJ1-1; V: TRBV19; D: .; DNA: TGTGCCAGTAGTCGGAGCAGCACTCACACTGAAGCTTTCTTT; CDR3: CASSRSSTHTEAFF
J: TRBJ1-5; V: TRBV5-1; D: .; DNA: TGCGCCAGCAGCCAGGGACCGGAGGGTCAGCCCCAGCATTTT; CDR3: CASSQGPEGQPQHF
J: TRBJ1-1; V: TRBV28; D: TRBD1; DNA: TGTGCCAGCAGCTCGGGACAGCTGATGAACACTGAAGCTTTCTTT; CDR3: CASSSGQLMNTEAFF
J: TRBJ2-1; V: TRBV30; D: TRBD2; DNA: TGTGCCACAGCCCCCCGCGGGAGGAATCCTGAGCAGTTCTTC; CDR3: CATAPRGRNPEQFF
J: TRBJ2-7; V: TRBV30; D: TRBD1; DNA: TGTGCCTGGAGAGAACCGGGACAGCCCTACGAGCAGTACTTC; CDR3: CAWREPGQPYEQYF
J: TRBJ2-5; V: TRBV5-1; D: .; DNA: TGCGCCAGCAGCTCCGGCCCCCGAGGAGAGACCCAGTACTTC; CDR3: CASSSGPRGETQYF